The 6 T cell receptor beta chains below all came from one sample that was sequenced in a study of blood T cell repertoires in COVID-19. The data were produced by immunoSEQ multiplex PCR, yet TCRdb's version contains in-frame clones alone and is incomplete. Seen here are fewer than 70,000 clones, roughly 89% observed once, and the top ten hold 7.5% to 9%. The sample comprised peripheral blood. The receptors were gathered from a man aged 45 to 65 with active COVID-19.

This chain connects TRBV7-2 to TRBJ1-4; TRBD1 is a possible D gene (6 bases). The CDR3 has 15 amino acids. V lost 5 bases to trimming and J lost 8 bases, with 18 bases between them. Germline V gene sequence: CDR1 SGHTA, CDR2 FQGNSA. The CDR3 DNA reads TGTGCCAGCAGCGGCGGGGGGGGGCGCCAAGAAAAACTGTTTTTT. The encoded protein is CASSGGGGRQEKLFF.

Only one count was recorded for this clone. This chain joins TRBV7-2 and TRBJ2-7; no reliable D call. Germline assignment: CDR1 SGHTA and CDR2 FQGNSA. V lost 3 bases and J 3 bases, leaving 6 bases between the germline ends. This CDR3 region has 12 residues. The CDR3 bases are TGTGCCAGCAGCTTTTCCTACTACGAGCAGTACTTC. This gives the protein CASSFSYYEQYF. The entire variable domain, with the rest obtained from reference TRBV7-2 and TRBJ2-7, is as follows: GAGVSQSPSNKVTEKGKDVELRCDPISGHTALYWYRQSLGQGLEFLIYFQGNSAPDKSGLPSDRFSAERTGGSVSTLTIQRTQQEDSAVYLCASSFSYYEQYFGPGTRLTVT.

V is TRBV19 and J is TRBJ2-1; TRBD2 agrees at 8 bases. The V gene end was trimmed by 5 bases and the J gene end by 7 bases; junction bases not matched to a gene: 10. Germline V gives CDR1 LNHDA, CDR2 SQIVND (reference sequence). The length of the CDR3 is 15 residues. In DNA, the CDR3 is TGTGCCAGTAGTCATACCGGGACTAGTAGGAATGAGCAGTTCTTC. This translates into CASSHTGTSRNEQFF.

This rearrangement joins TRBV3-1 (or the pseudogene TRBV3-2) to TRBJ2-2; 8 positions match TRBD2. The CDR3 has 14 amino acids. J was trimmed by 4 bases and V by 8 bases; bases with no gene match: 6. Germline assignment: CDR1 LGHDT and CDR2 YNNKEL (reference sequence). CDR3 DNA: TGTGCCAGCTCGGGGGGGTCCTTCACCGGGGAGCTGTTTTTT. Its translation: CASSGGSFTGELFF.

The gene calls are TRBV2 and TRBJ1-5, with D unresolved. The CDR3 consists of 12 residues. Trimming stripped 3 bases from V and 6 bases from J, with 6 bases between. Germline lookup yields CDR1 SNHLY and CDR2 FYNNEI. CDR3 protein: CASSDPFQPQHF. The CDR3, as DNA: TGTGCCAGCAGTGACCCATTTCAGCCCCAGCATTTT.

The chain employs TRBV19 and TRBJ1-5, with 7 bases lining up with TRBD1. The germline CDR1 and CDR2 sequences are LNHDA and SQIVND (reference sequence). Trimming removed 5 bases from V and 6 bases from J; junction bases left unmatched: 7. The CDR3 spans 14 residues. CDR3: CASSSQGKGQPQHF. The CDR3 bases are TGTGCCAGTAGTTCACAGGGGAAGGGTCAGCCCCAGCATTTT. The full variable domain, in which reference TRBV19 and TRBJ1-5 provide the parts outside the CDR3, is DGGITQSPKYLFRKEGQNVTLSCEQNLNHDAMYWYRQDPGQGLRLIYYSQIVNDFQKGDIAEGYSVSREKKESFPLTVTSAQKNPTAFYLCASSSQGKGQPQHFGDGTRLSIL.